Listed here is a single TCR beta chain. Its specificity is unknown. The junction had 7 bases not matched to a gene; V was cut back by 2 bases and J by 4 bases. Germline-derived CDR1 and CDR2 are LNHNV and YYDKDF (reference sequence). This CDR3 region has 17 residues. These data originate in a study of shared clonotypes between healthy human individuals. Whole-study context: CD4 naive and memory got three plates each, CD8 naive two, CD8 memory one. Study results and limitations: Some clonotypes were shared by all four sorted-subset donors, while others were not shared. The non-shared ones had lower generation probabilities than the shared ones.

Once extracted for a subset, genomic DNA was divided evenly among several immunoSEQ plates. Repertoires were generated with immunoSEQ multiplex PCR, while TCRdb's copy carries only in-frame clones and drops some. The data contain 600,000 to 750,000 clones, just under 75% of them singletons. Memory CD4+ cells were the fraction left after CD45RA+ naive selection. The chain couples TRBV15 to TRBJ2-3; 12 nucleotides match TRBD2. Sample: memory CD4+ T cells sorted from blood. Specified subset: CD45RA-negative fraction. The receptor's source is a woman aged 25 to 39 in good health. The CDR3 loop is CATSRRLAGVSADTQYF. The CDR3 DNA reads TGTGCCACCAGCAGAAGACTAGCGGGAGTTTCAGCAGATACGCAGTATTTT.